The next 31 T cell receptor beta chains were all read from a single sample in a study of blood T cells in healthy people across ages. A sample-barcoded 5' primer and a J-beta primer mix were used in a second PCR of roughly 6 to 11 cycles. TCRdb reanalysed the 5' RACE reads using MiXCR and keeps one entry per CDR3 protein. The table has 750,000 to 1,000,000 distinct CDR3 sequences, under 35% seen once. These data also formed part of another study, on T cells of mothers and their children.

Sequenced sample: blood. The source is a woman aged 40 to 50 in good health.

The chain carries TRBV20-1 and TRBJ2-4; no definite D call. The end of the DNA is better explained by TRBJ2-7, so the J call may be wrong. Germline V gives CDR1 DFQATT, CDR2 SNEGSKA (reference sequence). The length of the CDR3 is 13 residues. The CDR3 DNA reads TGCAGTGCCCTGAGCGATTCCCTCTACGAGCAGTACTTC. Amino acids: CSALSDSLYEQYF.

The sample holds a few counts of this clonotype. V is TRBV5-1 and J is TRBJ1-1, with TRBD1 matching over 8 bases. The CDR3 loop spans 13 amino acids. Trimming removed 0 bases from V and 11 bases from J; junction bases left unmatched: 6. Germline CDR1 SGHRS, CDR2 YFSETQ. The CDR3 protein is CASSLDRGFIAFF. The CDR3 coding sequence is TGCGCCAGCAGCTTGGACAGGGGGTTCATCGCTTTCTTT.

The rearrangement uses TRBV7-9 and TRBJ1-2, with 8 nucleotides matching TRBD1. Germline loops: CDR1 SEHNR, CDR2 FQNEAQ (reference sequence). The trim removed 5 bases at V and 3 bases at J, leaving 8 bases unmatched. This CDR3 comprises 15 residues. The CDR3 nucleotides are TGTGCCAGCAGCCCACGACAGGGGATGGACTATGGCTACACCTTC. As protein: CASSPRQGMDYGYTF.

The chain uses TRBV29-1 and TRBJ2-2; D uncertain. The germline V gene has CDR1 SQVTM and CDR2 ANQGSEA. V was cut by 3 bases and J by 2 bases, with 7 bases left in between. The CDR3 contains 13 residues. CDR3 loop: CSVEKDNTGELFF. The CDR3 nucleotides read TGCAGCGTTGAGAAGGACAACACCGGGGAGCTGTTTTTT.

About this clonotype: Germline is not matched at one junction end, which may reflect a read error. As DNA, the CDR3 is TGTGCCAGCAGCGCCCGACAGGACACCGAGGAGCTGTTTTTT. It translates to CASSARQDTEELFF. The chain uses TRBV7-2 and TRBJ2-2; D may be TRBD1 (6 bases). This CDR3 is built from 14 residues. Germline V gives CDR1 SGHTA, CDR2 FQGNSA.

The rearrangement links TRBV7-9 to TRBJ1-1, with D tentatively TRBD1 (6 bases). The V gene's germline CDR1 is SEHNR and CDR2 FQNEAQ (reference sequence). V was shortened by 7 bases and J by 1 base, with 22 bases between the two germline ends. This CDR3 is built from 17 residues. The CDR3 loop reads CASTLSGGGRGNTEAFF. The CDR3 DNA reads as TGTGCCAGCACCCTAAGCGGGGGGGGGCGGGGGAACACTGAAGCTTTCTTT.

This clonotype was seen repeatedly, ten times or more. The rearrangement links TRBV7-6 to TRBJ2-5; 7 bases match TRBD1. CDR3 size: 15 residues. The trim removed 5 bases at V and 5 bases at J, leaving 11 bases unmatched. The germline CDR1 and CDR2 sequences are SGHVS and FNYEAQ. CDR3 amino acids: CASSTRQGAVETQYF. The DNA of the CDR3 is TGTGCCAGCAGCACCAGACAGGGAGCGGTGGAGACCCAGTACTTC.

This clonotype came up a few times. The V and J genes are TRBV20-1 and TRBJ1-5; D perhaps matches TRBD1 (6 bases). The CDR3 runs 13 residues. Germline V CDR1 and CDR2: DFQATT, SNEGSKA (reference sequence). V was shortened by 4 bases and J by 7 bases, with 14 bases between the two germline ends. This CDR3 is CSAMGGLGQPQHF. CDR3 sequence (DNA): TGCAGTGCTATGGGGGGGCTTGGACAGCCCCAGCATTTT.

CDR3 DNA: TGTGCCAGCAGCTTTGTGCAGGGCGAAGCTTTCTTT. It codes for CASSFVQGEAFF. The chain carries TRBV7-2 and TRBJ1-1, with D possibly TRBD1 on 5 matching bases. The germline gives CDR1 SGHTA, CDR2 FQGNSA. The length of the CDR3 is 12 residues. V lost 3 bases to trimming and J lost 8 bases, with 10 bases between them.

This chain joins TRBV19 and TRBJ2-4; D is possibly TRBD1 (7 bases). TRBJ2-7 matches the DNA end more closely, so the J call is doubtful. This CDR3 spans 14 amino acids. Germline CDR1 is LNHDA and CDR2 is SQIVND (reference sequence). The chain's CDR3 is CASSIGGGGYEQYF. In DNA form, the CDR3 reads TGTGCCAGTAGTATTGGAGGGGGCGGCTACGAGCAGTACTTC.

CDR3 in DNA: TGTGCCAGCAGCTTAGAATCGACTGGCCGCCAAGAGACCCAGTACTTC. Translation: CASSLESTGRQETQYF. The chain combines TRBV7-9 with TRBJ2-5; D is unresolved. Germline V CDR1 and CDR2: SEHNR, FQNEAQ (reference sequence). CDR3 length equals 16 residues. The V end was cut by 1 base, the J end by 1 base, with 13 bases between. Full variable domain (remainder filled in from reference TRBV7-9 and TRBJ2-5): DTGVSQNPRHKITKRGQNVTFRCDPISEHNRLYWYRQTLGQGPEFLTYFQNEAQLEKSRLLSDRFSAERPKGSFSTLEIQRTEQGDSAMYLCASSLESTGRQETQYFGPGTRLLVL.

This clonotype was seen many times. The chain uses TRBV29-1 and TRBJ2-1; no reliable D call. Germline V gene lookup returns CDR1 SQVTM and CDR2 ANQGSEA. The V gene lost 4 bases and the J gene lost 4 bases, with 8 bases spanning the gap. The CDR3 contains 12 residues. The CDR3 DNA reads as TGCAGCGTTGTGCGGAGATACAATGAGCAGTTCTTC. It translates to CSVVRRYNEQFF.

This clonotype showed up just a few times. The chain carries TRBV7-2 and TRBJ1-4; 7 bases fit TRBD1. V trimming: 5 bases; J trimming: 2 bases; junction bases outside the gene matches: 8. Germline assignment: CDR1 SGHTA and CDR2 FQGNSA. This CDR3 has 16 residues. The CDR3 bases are TGTGCCAGCAGCCGACAGGGTCTATTGACTAATGAAAAACTGTTTTTT. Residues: CASSRQGLLTNEKLFF.

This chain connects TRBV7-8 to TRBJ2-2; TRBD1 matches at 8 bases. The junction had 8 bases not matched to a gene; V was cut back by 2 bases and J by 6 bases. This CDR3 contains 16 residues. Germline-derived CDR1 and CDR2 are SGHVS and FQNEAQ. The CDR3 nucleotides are TGTGCCAGCAGCTTACAGGGGGCGCGAGGCGCCGGGGAGCTGTTTTTT. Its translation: CASSLQGARGAGELFF.

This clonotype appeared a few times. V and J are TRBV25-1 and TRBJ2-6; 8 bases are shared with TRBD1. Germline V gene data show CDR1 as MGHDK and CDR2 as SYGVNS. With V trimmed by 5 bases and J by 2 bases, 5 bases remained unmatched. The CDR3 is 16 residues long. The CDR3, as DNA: TGTGCCAGCAGTACGTTCAGGGGGCCTGGGGCCAACGTCCTGACTTTC. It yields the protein CASSTFRGPGANVLTF.

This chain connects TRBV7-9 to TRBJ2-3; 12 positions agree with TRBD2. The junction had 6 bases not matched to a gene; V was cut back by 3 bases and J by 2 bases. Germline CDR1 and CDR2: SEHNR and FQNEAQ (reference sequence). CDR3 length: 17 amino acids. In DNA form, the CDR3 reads TGTGCCAGCAGCTTTTATGCTAGCGGGGGGGCCACAGATACGCAGTATTTT. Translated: CASSFYASGGATDTQYF.

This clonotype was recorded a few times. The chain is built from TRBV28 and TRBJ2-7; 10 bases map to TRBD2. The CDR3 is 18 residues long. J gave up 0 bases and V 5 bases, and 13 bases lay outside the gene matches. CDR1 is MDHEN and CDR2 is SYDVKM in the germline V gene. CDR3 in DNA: TGTGCCAGCAGTACCCCGTGGGCTAGCGGGGGTACCTCCTACGAGCAGTACTTC. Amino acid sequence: CASSTPWASGGTSYEQYF.

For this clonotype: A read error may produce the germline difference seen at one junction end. In nucleotides, the CDR3 is TGCGCCAGCAGCCCGGGACAGGGTCGGTATGGCTGCACCTTC. Translating it yields CASSPGQGRYGCTF. The chain recombines TRBV5-1 with TRBJ1-2, with 9 nucleotides matching TRBD1. The CDR3 is made up of 14 amino acids. Germline CDR1 SGHRS, CDR2 YFSETQ.

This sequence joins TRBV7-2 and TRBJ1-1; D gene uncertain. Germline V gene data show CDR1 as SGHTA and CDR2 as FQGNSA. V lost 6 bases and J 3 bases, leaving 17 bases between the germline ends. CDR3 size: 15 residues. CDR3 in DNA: TGTGCCAGCAGAAACCCCTCCGGGCCAGACACTGAAGCTTTCTTT. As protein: CASRNPSGPDTEAFF.

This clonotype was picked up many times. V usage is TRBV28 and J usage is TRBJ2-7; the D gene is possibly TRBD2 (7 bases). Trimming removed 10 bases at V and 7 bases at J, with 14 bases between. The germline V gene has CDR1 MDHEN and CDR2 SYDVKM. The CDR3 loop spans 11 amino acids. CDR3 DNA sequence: TGTGCCACTAACGGGGGGCGGGAGCAGTACTTC. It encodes CATNGGREQYF.

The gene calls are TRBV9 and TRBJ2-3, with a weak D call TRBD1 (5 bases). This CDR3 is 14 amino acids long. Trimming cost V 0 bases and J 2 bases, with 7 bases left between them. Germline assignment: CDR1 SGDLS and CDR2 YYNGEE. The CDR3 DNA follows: TGTGCCAGCAGCGTAGAGGACAACACAGATACGCAGTATTTT. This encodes CASSVEDNTDTQYF.

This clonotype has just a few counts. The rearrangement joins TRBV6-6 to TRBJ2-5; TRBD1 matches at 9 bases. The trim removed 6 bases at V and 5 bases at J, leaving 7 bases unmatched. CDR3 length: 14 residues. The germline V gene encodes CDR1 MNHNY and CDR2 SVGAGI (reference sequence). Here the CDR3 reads CASRLQGARETQYF. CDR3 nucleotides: TGTGCCAGCAGGCTACAGGGGGCTCGTGAGACCCAGTACTTC.

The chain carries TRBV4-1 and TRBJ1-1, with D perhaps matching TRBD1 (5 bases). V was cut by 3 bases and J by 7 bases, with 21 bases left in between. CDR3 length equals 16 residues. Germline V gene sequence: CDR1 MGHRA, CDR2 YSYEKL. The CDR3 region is CASSHLSGLTEIEAFF. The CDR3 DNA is TGCGCCAGCAGCCACCTGTCGGGACTAACAGAGATTGAAGCTTTCTTT.

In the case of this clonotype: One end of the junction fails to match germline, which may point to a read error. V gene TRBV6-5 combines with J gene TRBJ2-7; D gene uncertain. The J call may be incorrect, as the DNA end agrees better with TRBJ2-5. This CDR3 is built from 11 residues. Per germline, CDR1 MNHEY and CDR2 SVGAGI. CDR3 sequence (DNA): TGTGCCGGCAGTTATGGGGAGACCCAGTACTTC. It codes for CAGSYGETQYF.

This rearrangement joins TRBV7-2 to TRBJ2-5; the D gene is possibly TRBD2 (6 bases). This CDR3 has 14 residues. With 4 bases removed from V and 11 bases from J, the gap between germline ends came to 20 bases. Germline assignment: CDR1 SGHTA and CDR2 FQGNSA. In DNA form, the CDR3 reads TGTGCCAGCAGCTCCAACCGGGGGATCTACGGGCAGTACTTC. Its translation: CASSSNRGIYGQYF.

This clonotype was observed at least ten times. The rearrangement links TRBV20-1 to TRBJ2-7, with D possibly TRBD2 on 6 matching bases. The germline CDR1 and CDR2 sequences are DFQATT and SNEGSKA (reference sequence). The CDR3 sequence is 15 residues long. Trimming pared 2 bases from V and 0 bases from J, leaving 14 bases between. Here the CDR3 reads CSARRREIISYEQYF. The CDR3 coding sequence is TGCAGTGCTAGACGGAGGGAGATCATCTCCTACGAGCAGTACTTC.

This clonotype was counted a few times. CDR3: CASGNRLEGDTQYF. DNA for the CDR3: TGTGCCAGCGGTAATAGACTAGAGGGGGATACGCAGTATTTT. The chain links TRBV9 to TRBJ2-3; the D gene is possibly TRBD2 (6 bases). In germline, CDR1 is SGDLS, CDR2 YYNGEE. The CDR3 is 14 amino acids. Trimming left V 7 bases short and J 6 bases short, with 18 bases between. Filled out from reference TRBV9 and TRBJ2-3, the complete variable domain reads DSGVTQTPKHLITATGQRVTLRCSPRSGDLSVYWYQQSLDQGLQFLIQYYNGEERAKGNILERFSAQQFPDLHSELNLSSLELGDSALYFCASGNRLEGDTQYFGPGTRLTVL.

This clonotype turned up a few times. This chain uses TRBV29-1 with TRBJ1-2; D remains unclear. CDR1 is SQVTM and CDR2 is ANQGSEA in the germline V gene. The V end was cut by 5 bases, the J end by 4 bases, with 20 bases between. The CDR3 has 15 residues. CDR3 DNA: TGCAGCGTTACCCAACAGATCCGATCTCTCTATGGCTACACCTTC. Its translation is CSVTQQIRSLYGYTF.

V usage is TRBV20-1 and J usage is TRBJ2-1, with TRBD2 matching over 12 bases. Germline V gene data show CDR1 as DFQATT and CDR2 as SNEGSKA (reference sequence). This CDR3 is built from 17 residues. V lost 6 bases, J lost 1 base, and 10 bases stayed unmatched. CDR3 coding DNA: TGCAGTGCAGCCACTAGCGGGGGGCCTCAGTCCTACAATGAGCAGTTCTTC. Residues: CSAATSGGPQSYNEQFF.

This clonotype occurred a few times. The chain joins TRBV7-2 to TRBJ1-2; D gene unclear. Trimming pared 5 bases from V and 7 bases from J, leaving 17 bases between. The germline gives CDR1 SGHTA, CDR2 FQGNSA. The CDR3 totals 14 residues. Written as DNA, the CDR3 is TGTGCCAGCAGCCCACGACATTTGTGGGCTGGCTACACCTTC. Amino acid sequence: CASSPRHLWAGYTF.

The CDR3 reads CTGRGWGETQYF. The DNA for the CDR3 is TGTACCGGCCGAGGATGGGGGGAGACCCAGTACTTC. J is TRBJ2-5 and V is TRBV7-9; perhaps D is TRBD1 or TRBD2 (5 bases each). This CDR3 has 12 amino acids. Germline assignment: CDR1 SEHNR and CDR2 FQNEAQ (reference sequence). The full variable domain, completed using reference TRBV7-9 and TRBJ2-5, is DTGVSQNPRHKITKRGQNVTFRCDPISEHNRLYWYRQTLGQGPEFLTYFQNEAQLEKSRLLSDRFSAERPKGSFSTLEIQRTEQGDSAMYLCTGRGWGETQYFGPGTRLLVL.